These T cell receptor beta chains were read from a single sample in a study of blood T cell repertoires in COVID-19. Method: immunoSEQ multiplex PCR; TCRdb's copy keeps in-frame clones and lacks some. The table includes 250,000 or so clones, under 95% detected once. The sequencing input was PBMCs or T cells enriched from blood (not recorded which). The receptors here all came from a man aged 40-49 years who had been exposed to COVID-19. Both conserved end residues are part of each CDR3. A D gene is named only where the DNA matches it firmly. Clone size is not always given. Where it is, it says once, few, many or a class for expanded clones.

TRBJ1-2 | . | TRBV28 | . | CASRQDYYGYTF | TGTGCCAGCAGGCAAGACTACTATGGCTACACCTTC
TRBJ1-5 | TRBD1 | TRBV7-2 | . | CASSSLTGGSQPQHF | TGTGCCAGCAGCTCTTTGACAGGGGGAAGTCAGCCCCAGCATTTT
TRBJ2-1 | TRBD2 | TRBV4-2 | . | CASSQKLAGGSSVDEQFF | TGTGCCAGCAGCCAAAAGTTAGCGGGAGGGTCCTCGGTAGATGAGCAGTTCTTC
TRBJ1-2 | . | TRBV24-1 | once | CATSNGNYGYTF | TGTGCCACCAGTAACGGGAACTATGGCTACACCTTC
TRBJ2-7 | . | TRBV6-5 | . | CASRVQGSYEQYF | TGTGCCAGCAGAGTACAGGGCAGCTACGAGCAGTACTTC
TRBJ1-6 | . | TRBV5-1 | . | CASSLAISAPLHF | TGCGCCAGCAGCTTGGCAATTTCGGCACCCCTCCACTTT
TRBJ1-4 | . | TRBV2 | once | CASRMDSNNEKLFF | TGTGCCAGCAGGATGGACAGTAATAATGAAAAACTGTTTTTT
TRBJ2-7 | . | TRBV6-5 | once | CASTSWAGTYEQYF | TGTGCCAGCACGAGCTGGGCGGGGACCTACGAGCAGTACTTC
TRBJ2-7 | . | TRBV5-4 | . | CASSFATGPSSYEQYF | TGTGCCAGCAGCTTTGCTACAGGGCCTTCCTCCTACGAGCAGTACTTC
TRBJ2-1 | TRBD2 | TRBV7-9 | . | CASSSLAGPYNEQFF | TGTGCCAGCAGCTCGCTAGCGGGACCCTACAATGAGCAGTTCTTC
TRBJ2-5 | . | TRBV7-6 | . | CASSFGQIQETQYF | TGTGCCAGCAGCTTCGGACAGATCCAAGAGACCCAGTACTTC
TRBJ1-4 | . | TRBV7-8 | . | CASSEQGLSNEKLFF | TGTGCCAGCAGCGAACAGGGTTTGTCTAATGAAAAACTGTTTTTT
TRBJ2-1 | TRBD2 | TRBV10-1 | few | CASSESIAGGDNEQFF | TGCGCCAGCAGTGAGTCAATAGCGGGAGGCGACAATGAGCAGTTCTTC
TRBJ2-7 | . | TRBV7-2 | . | CASSSEPASAREQYF | TGTGCCAGCAGCTCTGAACCGGCTAGCGCGCGAGAGCAGTACTTC
TRBJ2-7 | . | TRBV30 | . | CAWIGGRSGYEQYF | TGTGCCTGGATCGGAGGGAGGAGTGGTTACGAGCAGTACTTC
TRBJ1-4 | . | TRBV27 | . | CASSLLGAGEKLFF | TGTGCCAGCAGTTTACTTGGGGCGGGGGAAAAACTGTTTTTT
TRBJ2-1 | . | TRBV6-5 | . | CASSYLRRNEQFF | TGTGCCAGCAGTTACCTGCGGCGCAATGAGCAGTTCTTC
TRBJ1-5 | . | TRBV3-1/TRBV3-2 | . | CASSRAGANQPQHF | TGTGCCAGCAGCCGGGCAGGGGCCAATCAGCCCCAGCATTTT
TRBJ2-3 | . | TRBV6-2/TRBV6-3 | many | CASSYRTSTDTQYF | TGTGCCAGCAGTTACCGGACTAGCACAGATACGCAGTATTTT
TRBJ1-2 | . | TRBV10-1 | . | CASSEAPGHPGGYTF | TGCGCCAGCAGTGAGGCTCCGGGACACCCCGGGGGCTACACCTTC
TRBJ1-4 | . | TRBV12-3/TRBV12-4 | . | CASSFPGNEKLFF | TGTGCCAGCAGTTTCCCCGGGAATGAAAAACTGTTTTTT
TRBJ1-1 | . | TRBV19 | once | CASGAGGTEAFF | TGTGCCAGTGGAGCGGGAGGGACTGAAGCTTTCTTT